This T cell receptor (beta chain) was recovered during a study of long-term antiretroviral therapy in people with HIV. Overall study results and limits: Comparison with controls showed narrower CDR3 length ranges in HIV repertoires.

An immunoSEQ assay, version v3.0, was performed at survey level. This table comes from immunoSEQ multiplex PCR, and its TCRdb copy is limited to in-frame clones, with some not included. The data contain about 28,000 clones, approximately 91% of them singletons. With respect to this clone: Its specificity is not known.

V was pared by 0 bases and J by 5 bases, with 5 bases of the junction left unmatched. In germline, CDR1 is SQVTM, CDR2 ANQGSEA. This CDR3 contains 15 residues. The clonotype originates from a man aged 18 to 30 with HIV. The chain employs TRBV29-1 and TRBJ2-3, with 10 nucleotides matching TRBD2. Sequenced material: unsorted PBMCs, taken 3.1 years after starting antiretroviral therapy. CDR3: CSVEESGGAIDTQYF. CDR3 bases: TGCAGCGTTGAAGAAAGCGGGGGGGCTATAGATACGCAGTATTTT.